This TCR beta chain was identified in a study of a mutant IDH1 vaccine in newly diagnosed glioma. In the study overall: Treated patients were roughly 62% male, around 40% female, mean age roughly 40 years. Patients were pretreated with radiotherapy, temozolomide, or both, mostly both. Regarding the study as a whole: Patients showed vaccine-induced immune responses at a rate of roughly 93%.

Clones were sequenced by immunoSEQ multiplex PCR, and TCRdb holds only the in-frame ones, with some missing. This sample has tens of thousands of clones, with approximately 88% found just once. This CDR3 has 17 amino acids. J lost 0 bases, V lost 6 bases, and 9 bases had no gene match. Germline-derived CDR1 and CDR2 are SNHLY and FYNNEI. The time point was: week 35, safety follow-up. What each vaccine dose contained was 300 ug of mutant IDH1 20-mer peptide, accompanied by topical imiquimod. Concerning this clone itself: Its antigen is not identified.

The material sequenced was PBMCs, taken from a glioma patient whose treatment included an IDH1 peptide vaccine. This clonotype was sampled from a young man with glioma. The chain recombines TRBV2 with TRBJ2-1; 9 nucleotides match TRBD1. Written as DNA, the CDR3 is TGTGCCAGCAGATTGGACAGGGGACGAAACTCCTACAATGAGCAGTTCTTC. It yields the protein CASRLDRGRNSYNEQFF.